This T cell receptor (beta chain) is from a study of cytomegalovirus exposure and HLA in healthy donors. In the study overall: The Caucasian-associated ancestry cluster held about 80% of around 380 genotyped donors.

Study-wide points: The study had only CMV serostatus as immune exposure information. An Asian-associated ancestry cluster reportedly showed fewer N-insertions than the roughly 700-donor mean in a later analysis.

13 Jbeta primers and 60 Vbeta primers were used for the PCR. Method: immunoSEQ multiplex PCR; TCRdb's copy keeps in-frame clones and lacks some. The data contain over 150,000 clones, approximately 80% of them singletons. V shed 4 bases and J 2 bases; nucleotides not matched to a gene: 9. This CDR3 has 16 amino acids. Germline V CDR1 and CDR2: SGHTS, YDEGEE. Notes on this clone: Antigen: not known.

The chain couples TRBV5-8 to TRBJ2-3; 8 nucleotides align to TRBD2. Sequencing input: PBMCs. The receptor comes from a man aged 18 to 30 in good health and CMV-seropositive. CDR3 coding DNA: TGTGCCAGCAGCCTTCTAAGCGGGAGCACCACAGATACGCAGTATTTT. This codes for CASSLLSGSTTDTQYF. The variable domain in full, completed from reference TRBV5-8 and TRBJ2-3, reads EAGVTQSPTHLIKTRGQQATLRCSPISGHTSVYWYQQALGLGLQFLLWYDEGEERNRGNFPPRFSGRQFPNYSSELNVNALELEDSALYLCASSLLSGSTTDTQYFGPGTRLTVL.